This entry is about one T cell receptor (beta chain). This entry is derived from a study of blood T cell repertoires in COVID-19. Background on the study: Spain, Italy and the United States supplied samples that represented acute and convalescent COVID-19. T cells, B-cell-depleted T cells, or PBMCs provided the cDNA or gDNA that served as material.

Original processing methods: Amplification of reference gene primers provided the estimated nucleated cell counts. Profiled with immunoSEQ multiplex PCR; TCRdb holds only in-frame clones, not every one. V and J calls and clone size come straight from that table; D and trimming were deduced from the DNA. The repertoire holds 80,000 to 100,000 clones, with about 91% as singletons. Between the trimmed V and J ends, which lost 6 bases and 4 bases, there was a span of 13 bases. The CDR3 sequence is 13 residues long. Per germline, CDR1 LNHDA and CDR2 SQIVND (reference sequence). The chain recombines TRBV19 with TRBJ2-7; the D gene is possibly TRBD1 (6 bases). The sequence was obtained from a human donor with active COVID-19. The donor label of this sample is uncertain. What was sequenced was peripheral blood. The CDR3 region has the DNA TGTGCCAGTAGGGCCCAGGGGCAATACGAGCAGTACTTC. Translating it yields CASRAQGQYEQYF.